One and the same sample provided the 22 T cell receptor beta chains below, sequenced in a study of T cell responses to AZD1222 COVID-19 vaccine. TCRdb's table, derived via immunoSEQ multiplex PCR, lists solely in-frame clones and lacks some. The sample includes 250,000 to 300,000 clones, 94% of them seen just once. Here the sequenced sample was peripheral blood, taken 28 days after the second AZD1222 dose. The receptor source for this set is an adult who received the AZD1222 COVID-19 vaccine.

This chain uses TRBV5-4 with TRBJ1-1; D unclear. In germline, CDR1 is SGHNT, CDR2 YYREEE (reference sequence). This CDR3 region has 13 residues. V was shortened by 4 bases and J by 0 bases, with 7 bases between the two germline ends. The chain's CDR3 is CASSLSLNTEAFF. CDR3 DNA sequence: TGTGCCAGCAGCCTCAGCCTGAACACTGAAGCTTTCTTT.

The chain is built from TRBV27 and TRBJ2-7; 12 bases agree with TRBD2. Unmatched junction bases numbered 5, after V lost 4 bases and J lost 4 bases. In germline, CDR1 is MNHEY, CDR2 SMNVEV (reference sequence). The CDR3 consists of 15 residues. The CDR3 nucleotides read TGTGCCAGCAGTTCCCTAGCGGGAGGGCCATACGAGCAGTACTTC. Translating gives CASSSLAGGPYEQYF.

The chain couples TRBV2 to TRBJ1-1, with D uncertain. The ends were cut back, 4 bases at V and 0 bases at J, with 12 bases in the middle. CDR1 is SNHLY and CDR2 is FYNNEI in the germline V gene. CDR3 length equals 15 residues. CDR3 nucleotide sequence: TGTGCCAGCAGTGCGACTTCGGGAATGAACACTGAAGCTTTCTTT. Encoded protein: CASSATSGMNTEAFF. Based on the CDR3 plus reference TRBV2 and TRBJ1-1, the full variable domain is EPEVTQTPSHQVTQMGQEVILRCVPISNHLYFYWYRQILGQKVEFLVSFYNNEISEKSEIFDDQFSVERPDGSNFTLKIRSTKLEDSAMYFCASSATSGMNTEAFFGQGTRLTVV.

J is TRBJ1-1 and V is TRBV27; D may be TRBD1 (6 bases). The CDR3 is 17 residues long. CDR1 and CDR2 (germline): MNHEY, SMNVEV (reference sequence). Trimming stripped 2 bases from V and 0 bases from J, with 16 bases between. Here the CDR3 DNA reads TGTGCCAGCAGTTTAGTGACAGGCCCAAGGGTGAACACTGAAGCTTTCTTT. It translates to CASSLVTGPRVNTEAFF.

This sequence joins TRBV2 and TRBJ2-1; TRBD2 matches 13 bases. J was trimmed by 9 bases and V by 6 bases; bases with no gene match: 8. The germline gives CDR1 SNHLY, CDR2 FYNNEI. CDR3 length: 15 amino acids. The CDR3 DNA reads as TGTGCCAGCAGCGCCACTAGCGGGAGGGCCGGTGAGCAGTTCTTC. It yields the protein CASSATSGRAGEQFF. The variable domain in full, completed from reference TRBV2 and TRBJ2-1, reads EPEVTQTPSHQVTQMGQEVILRCVPISNHLYFYWYRQILGQKVEFLVSFYNNEISEKSEIFDDQFSVERPDGSNFTLKIRSTKLEDSAMYFCASSATSGRAGEQFFGPGTRLTVL.

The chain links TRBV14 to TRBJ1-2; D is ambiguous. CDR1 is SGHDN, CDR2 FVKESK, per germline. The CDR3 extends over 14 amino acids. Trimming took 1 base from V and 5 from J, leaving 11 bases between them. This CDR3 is CASSQVRGDYGYTF. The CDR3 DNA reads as TGTGCCAGCAGCCAAGTACGTGGCGATTATGGCTACACCTTC.

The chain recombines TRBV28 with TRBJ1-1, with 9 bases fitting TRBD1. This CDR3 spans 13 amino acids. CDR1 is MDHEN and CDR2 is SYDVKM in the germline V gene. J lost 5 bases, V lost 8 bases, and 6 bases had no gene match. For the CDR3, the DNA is TGTGCCAGCCTCGACAGGGGGAGGACTGAAGCTTTCTTT. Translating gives CASLDRGRTEAFF.

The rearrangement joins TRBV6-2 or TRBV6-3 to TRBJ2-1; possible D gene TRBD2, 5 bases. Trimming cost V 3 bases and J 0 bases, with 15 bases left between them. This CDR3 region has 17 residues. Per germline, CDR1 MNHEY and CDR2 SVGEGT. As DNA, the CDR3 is TGTGCCAGCAGTTATCCGGGAAACCCTAGCTCCTACAATGAGCAGTTCTTC. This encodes CASSYPGNPSSYNEQFF.

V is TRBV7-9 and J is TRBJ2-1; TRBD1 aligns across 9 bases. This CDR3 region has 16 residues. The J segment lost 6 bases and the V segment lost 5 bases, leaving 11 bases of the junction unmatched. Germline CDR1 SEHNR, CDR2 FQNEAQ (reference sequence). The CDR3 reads CASSPHPGQGINEQFF. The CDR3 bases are TGTGCCAGCAGCCCTCATCCGGGACAGGGCATCAATGAGCAGTTCTTC.

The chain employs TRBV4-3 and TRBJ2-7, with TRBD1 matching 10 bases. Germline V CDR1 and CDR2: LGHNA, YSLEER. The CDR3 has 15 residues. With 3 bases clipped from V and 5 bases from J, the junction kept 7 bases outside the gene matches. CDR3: CASSQDRGIKNEQYF. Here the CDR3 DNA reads TGCGCCAGCAGCCAGGACAGGGGGATTAAGAACGAGCAGTACTTC.

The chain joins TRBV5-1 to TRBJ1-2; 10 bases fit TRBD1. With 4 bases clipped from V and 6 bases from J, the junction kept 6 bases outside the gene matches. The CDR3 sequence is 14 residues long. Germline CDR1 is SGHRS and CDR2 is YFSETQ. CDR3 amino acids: CASSRGQGVDGYTF. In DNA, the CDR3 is TGCGCCAGCAGCCGAGGACAGGGGGTAGATGGCTACACCTTC.

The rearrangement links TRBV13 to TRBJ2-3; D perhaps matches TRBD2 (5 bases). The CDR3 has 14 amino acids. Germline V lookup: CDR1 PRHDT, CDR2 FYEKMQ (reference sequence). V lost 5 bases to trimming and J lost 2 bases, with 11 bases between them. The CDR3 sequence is CASSTSGTTDTQYF. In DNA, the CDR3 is TGTGCCAGCAGCACAAGCGGTACCACAGATACGCAGTATTTT.

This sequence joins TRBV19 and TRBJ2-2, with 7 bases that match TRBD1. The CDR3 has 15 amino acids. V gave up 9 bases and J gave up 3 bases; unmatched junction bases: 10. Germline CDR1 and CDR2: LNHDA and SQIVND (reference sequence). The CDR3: CASRLGQTYTGELFF. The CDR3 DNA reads TGTGCCAGCCGGTTGGGACAGACTTACACCGGGGAGCTGTTTTTT.

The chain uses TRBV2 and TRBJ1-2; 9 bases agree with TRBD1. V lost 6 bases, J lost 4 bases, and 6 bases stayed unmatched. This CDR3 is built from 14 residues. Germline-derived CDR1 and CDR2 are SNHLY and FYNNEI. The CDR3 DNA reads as TGTGCCAGCAGGGGACAGACAGGGGGCTATGGCTACACCTTC. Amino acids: CASRGQTGGYGYTF.

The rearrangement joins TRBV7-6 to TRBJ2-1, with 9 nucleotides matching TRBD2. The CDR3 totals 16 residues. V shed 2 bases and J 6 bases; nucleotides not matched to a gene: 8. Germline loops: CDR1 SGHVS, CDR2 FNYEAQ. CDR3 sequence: CASSLTGGGASNEQFF. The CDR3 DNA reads TGTGCCAGCAGCTTAACGGGCGGGGGGGCTAGCAATGAGCAGTTCTTC.

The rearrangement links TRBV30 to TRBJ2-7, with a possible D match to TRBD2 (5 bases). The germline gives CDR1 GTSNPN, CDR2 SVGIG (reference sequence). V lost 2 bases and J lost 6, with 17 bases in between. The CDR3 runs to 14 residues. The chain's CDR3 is CAWSNLGLSGEQYF. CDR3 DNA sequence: TGTGCCTGGAGTAACCTTGGCCTCAGCGGCGAGCAGTACTTC.

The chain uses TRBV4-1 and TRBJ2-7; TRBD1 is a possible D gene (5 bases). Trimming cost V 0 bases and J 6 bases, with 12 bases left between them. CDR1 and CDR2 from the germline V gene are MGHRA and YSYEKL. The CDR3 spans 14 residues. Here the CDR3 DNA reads TGCGCCAGCAGCCAAGATGGCAGGGTCATCGAGCAGTACTTC. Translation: CASSQDGRVIEQYF.

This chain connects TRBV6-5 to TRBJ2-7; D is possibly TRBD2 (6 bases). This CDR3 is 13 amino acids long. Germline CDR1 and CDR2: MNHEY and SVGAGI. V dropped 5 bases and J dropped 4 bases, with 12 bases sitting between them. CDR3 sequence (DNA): TGTGCCAGCAGTCCCAATGGGGGGTACGAGCAGTACTTC. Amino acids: CASSPNGGYEQYF.

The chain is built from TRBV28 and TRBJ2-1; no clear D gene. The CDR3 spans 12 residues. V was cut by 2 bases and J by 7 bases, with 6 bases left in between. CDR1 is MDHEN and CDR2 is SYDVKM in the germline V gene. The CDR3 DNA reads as TGTGCCAGCAGTTTACCCGGGAATGAGCAGTTCTTC. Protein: CASSLPGNEQFF. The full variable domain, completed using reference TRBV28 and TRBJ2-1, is DVKVTQSSRYLVKRTGEKVFLECVQDMDHENMFWYRQDPGLGLRLIYFSYDVKMKEKGDIPEGYSVSREKKERFSLILESASTNQTSMYLCASSLPGNEQFFGPGTRLTVL.

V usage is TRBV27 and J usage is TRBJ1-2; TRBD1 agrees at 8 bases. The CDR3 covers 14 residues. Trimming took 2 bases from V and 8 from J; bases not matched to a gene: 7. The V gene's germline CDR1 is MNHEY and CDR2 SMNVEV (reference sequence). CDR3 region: CASSLVQGAEGYTF. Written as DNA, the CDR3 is TGTGCCAGCAGTTTAGTGCAGGGGGCAGAGGGCTACACCTTC.

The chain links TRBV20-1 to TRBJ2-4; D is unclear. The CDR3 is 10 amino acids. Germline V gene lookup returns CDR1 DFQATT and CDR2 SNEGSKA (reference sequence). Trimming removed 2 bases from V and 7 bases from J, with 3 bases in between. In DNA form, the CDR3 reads TGCAGTGCTAGATCTAACATTCAGTACTTC. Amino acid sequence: CSARSNIQYF.

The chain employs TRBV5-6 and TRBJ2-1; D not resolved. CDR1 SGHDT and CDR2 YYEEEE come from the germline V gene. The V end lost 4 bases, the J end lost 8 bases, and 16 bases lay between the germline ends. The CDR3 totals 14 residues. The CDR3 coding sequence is TGTGCCAGCAGCCCCGGTAGCTACACCGATGAGCAGTTCTTC. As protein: CASSPGSYTDEQFF.